This paragraph covers one T cell receptor (beta chain) sequence. This CDR3 spans 13 amino acids. Germline CDR1 and CDR2: MNHEY and SVGAGI. V lost 11 bases, J lost 3 bases, and 8 bases stayed unmatched. This specimen belongs to a study of blood T cell repertoires in COVID-19. Across the study: Some COVID-19 samples were acute and others convalescent; all came from the United States, Italy and Spain. From T cells, B-cell-depleted T cells, or PBMCs came the material, which was cDNA or gDNA.

In the authors' methods: The authors estimated nucleated cell counts from reference gene primer amplification. The data were produced by immunoSEQ multiplex PCR, yet TCRdb's version contains in-frame clones alone and is incomplete. The D gene and trimming were derived from the DNA, and the V and J assignments and clone size from that table. Of about 98,000 clones in the sample, roughly nine tenths were seen once. Input material: peripheral blood. The J gene is TRBJ1-1, the V gene TRBV6-5, with 8 nucleotides matching TRBD1. This TCR was sampled from a man aged 65 to 85 with acute or convalescent COVID-19. The CDR3 coding sequence is TGTGCCGGGGCAGGGGGCTGGGACACTGAAGCTTTCTTT. Protein: CAGAGGWDTEAFF.